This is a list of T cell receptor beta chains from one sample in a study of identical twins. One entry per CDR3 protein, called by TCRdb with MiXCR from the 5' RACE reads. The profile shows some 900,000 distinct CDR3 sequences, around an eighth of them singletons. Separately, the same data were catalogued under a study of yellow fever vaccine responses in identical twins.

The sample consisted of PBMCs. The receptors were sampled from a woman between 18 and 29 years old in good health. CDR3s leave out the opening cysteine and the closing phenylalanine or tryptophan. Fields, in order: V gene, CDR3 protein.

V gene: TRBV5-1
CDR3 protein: ASSPLGPTYEQY

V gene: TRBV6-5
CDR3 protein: ASSYSPTSARTDTQY

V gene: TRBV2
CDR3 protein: ASRKLGDTQY

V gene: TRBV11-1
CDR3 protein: ASIEDYSNQPQH

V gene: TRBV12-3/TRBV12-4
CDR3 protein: ASSFRVGSNQPQH

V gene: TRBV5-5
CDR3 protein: ASGKQDSGANVLT

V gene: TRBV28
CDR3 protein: ASRPLTGYSYNEQF

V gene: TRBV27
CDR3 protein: ASWTSQSSYNEQF

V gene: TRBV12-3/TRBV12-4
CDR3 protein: ASSFGGLSPS

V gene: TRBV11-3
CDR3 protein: ASSFQLEQY

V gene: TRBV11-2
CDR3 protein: ASSLVGGSDTQY

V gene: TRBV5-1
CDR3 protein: ASSLVPEGGEQF

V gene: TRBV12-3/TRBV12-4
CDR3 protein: ASSLPRGPTELF

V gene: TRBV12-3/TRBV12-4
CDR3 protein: ASRLSGGKGSTDTQY

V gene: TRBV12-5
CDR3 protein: ASGFPQLGDTQY

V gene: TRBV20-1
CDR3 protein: SAVIAGGPYSYNEQF